This T cell receptor beta chain comes out of a study of CD8 T cells in Susac syndrome. Random-hexamer reverse transcription was applied to about 0.45 to 1 ug RNA. TCRdb called the immunoSEQ multiplex PCR reads again in MiXCR, with one record for every CDR3 protein. This sample carries fewer than 150,000 distinct CDR3 sequences, 85% to 95% of them seen once, and the ten largest clones take roughly 0.17%. This clonotype has just one count. The CDR3 runs 14 residues. V lost 0 bases to trimming and J lost 3 bases; unmatched junction nucleotides: 3. The V gene's germline CDR1 is DFQATT and CDR2 SNEGSKA (reference sequence).

This TCR derives from a human donor with Susac syndrome. Material: CD8+ T cells from PBMCs. The chain couples TRBV20-1 to TRBJ1-1; 8 bases line up with TRBD1. The CDR3 reads CSARDRDRYTEAFF. DNA of the CDR3: TGCAGTGCTAGAGACCGGGACAGGTACACTGAAGCTTTCTTT.